The 16 T cell receptor beta chains in this list originate from one sample, sequenced in a study of cytomegalovirus exposure and HLA in healthy donors. Amplification used 60 Vbeta primers and 13 Jbeta primers. Sequencing used immunoSEQ multiplex PCR; TCRdb keeps in-frame clones, though not all of them. This sample has about 100,000 clones, with about three quarters found just once. Sequenced material: PBMCs. The origin of the receptors is a young man in good health and CMV-seronegative.

A word on this clone: At the DNA level, this CDR3 is encoded by other sequences in the same sample as well. The V and J genes are TRBV2 and TRBJ2-5; no clear D. This CDR3 contains 12 residues. The V and J ends lost 6 bases and 1 base respectively, with 6 bases between them. Germline V gene sequence: CDR1 SNHLY, CDR2 FYNNEI. DNA of the CDR3: TGTGCCAGCAGCCTATTCCAAGAGACCCAGTACTTC. It translates to CASSLFQETQYF.

The CDR3, as DNA: TGTGCCAGTACCGGGGACAGGGGGTTTGCTGAAGCTTTCTTT. Residues: CASTGDRGFAEAFF. The chain uses TRBV19 and TRBJ1-1; 11 bases are a match to TRBD1. Unmatched junction bases numbered 7, after V lost 7 bases and J lost 6 bases. The CDR3 contains 14 residues. Germline assignment: CDR1 LNHDA and CDR2 SQIVND (reference sequence).

This clone was seen ten or more times. The sample contains more than one DNA sequence encoding this CDR3. The V gene is TRBV30, the J gene TRBJ1-6, with a tentative D call TRBD1 (5 bases). CDR3 length equals 13 residues. The germline V and J ends were trimmed by 2 bases and 8 bases, with 10 bases remaining between them. In germline, CDR1 is GTSNPN, CDR2 SVGIG (reference sequence). CDR3 coding DNA: TGTGCCTGGAGTCCCGGGACTGATTCACCCCTCCACTTT. It is translated as CAWSPGTDSPLHF.

The sample holds one count of this clone. The chain is built from TRBV30 and TRBJ1-5, with D uncertain. V lost 0 bases and J lost 7, with 10 bases in between. Per germline, CDR1 GTSNPN and CDR2 SVGIG (reference sequence). The CDR3 consists of 13 residues. As DNA, the CDR3 is TGTGCCTGGAGTGTAGGGTCGGGGCAGCCCCAGCATTTT. Protein: CAWSVGSGQPQHF.

The rearrangement joins TRBV6-1 to TRBJ2-1; 10 bases are a match to TRBD2. After removal of 4 bases from V and 7 bases from J, the junction contained 10 bases not matched to a gene. The CDR3 extends over 16 amino acids. Per the germline V gene, CDR1 is MNHNS and CDR2 is SASEGT. The CDR3 here is CASSAASGGALNEQFF. The CDR3 DNA is TGTGCCAGCAGTGCCGCCAGCGGGGGGGCCCTAAATGAGCAGTTCTTC.

The chain has TRBV7-3 and TRBJ1-1; D is perhaps TRBD1 (5 bases). Germline CDR1 and CDR2: SGHTA and FQGTGA. The CDR3 extends over 15 amino acids. Trimming removed 1 base from V and 3 bases from J, with 12 bases in between. Here the CDR3 reads CASSLNADSYTEAFF. DNA for the CDR3: TGTGCCAGCAGCTTAAACGCTGACAGCTACACTGAAGCTTTCTTT.

This clone turned up a few times. The V and J genes are TRBV5-6 and TRBJ2-5; 8 bases are a match to TRBD2. Trimming at V came to 0 bases and at J to 5 bases, leaving 9 bases not matched to a gene. The CDR3 has 16 amino acids. Germline CDR1 is SGHDT and CDR2 is YYEEEE. The chain's CDR3 is CASSLDSGRHRETQYF. The CDR3 DNA is TGTGCCAGCAGCTTGGACAGCGGGAGACATCGGGAGACCCAGTACTTC.

The chain uses TRBV4-1 and TRBJ2-3; TRBD2 matches at 8 bases. In germline, CDR1 is MGHRA, CDR2 YSYEKL. After removal of 0 bases from V and 4 bases from J, the junction contained 6 bases not matched to a gene. This CDR3 has 16 residues. Written as DNA, the CDR3 is TGCGCCAGCAGCCAAGACGGGAGCGGGAGTGCAGATACGCAGTATTTT. It specifies CASSQDGSGSADTQYF.

The chain employs TRBV28 and TRBJ2-2; possibly TRBD2 for D (5 bases). Trimming took 4 bases from V and 8 from J, leaving 17 bases between them. CDR1 and CDR2 from the germline V gene are MDHEN and SYDVKM. The CDR3 runs to 15 residues. The CDR3 DNA is TGTGCCAGCAGTTCGGTGGCTAGCCCGAGAGGGGAGCTGTTTTTT. This sequence encodes CASSSVASPRGELFF.

The chain combines TRBV29-1 with TRBJ2-5; the D gene is possibly TRBD2 (6 bases). The CDR3 extends over 13 amino acids. Germline assignment: CDR1 SQVTM and CDR2 ANQGSEA. Between the trimmed V and J ends, which lost 6 bases and 6 bases, there was a span of 17 bases. The CDR3 sequence: CSVGDSKGKTQYF. The CDR3 DNA reads TGCAGCGTGGGGGACTCCAAGGGGAAGACCCAGTACTTC.

This chain links TRBV28 with TRBJ2-3; D possibly corresponds to TRBD2 (5 bases). The V and J ends lost 3 bases and 6 bases respectively, with 16 bases between them. The CDR3 is 15 amino acids. Germline V CDR1 and CDR2: MDHEN, SYDVKM. The CDR3 protein is CASSFQRTGGDTQYF. CDR3 coding DNA: TGTGCCAGCAGTTTTCAGCGCACGGGCGGGGATACGCAGTATTTT.

The chain employs TRBV5-1 and TRBJ2-7; 12 nucleotides agree with TRBD2. Germline V gene data show CDR1 as SGHRS and CDR2 as YFSETQ. The CDR3 sequence is 16 residues long. Trimming at V came to 4 bases and at J to 4 bases, leaving 9 bases not matched to a gene. The CDR3 sequence is CASSLLAGGAPYEQYF. CDR3 nucleotides: TGCGCCAGCAGCCTACTAGCGGGAGGTGCCCCATACGAGCAGTACTTC.

The chain uses TRBV6-1 and TRBJ2-5; D perhaps matches TRBD1 (5 bases). Judging by the DNA end, TRBJ2-7 fits better; the J call may be wrong. Germline V gene sequence: CDR1 MNHNS, CDR2 SASEGT. The CDR3 extends over 14 amino acids. In DNA, the CDR3 is TGTGCCAGCAGTGCGACAGCTGGATACTACGAGCAGTACTTC. Translating it yields CASSATAGYYEQYF.

The chain employs TRBV9 and TRBJ2-2; 9 bases align to TRBD2. V was clipped by 4 bases and J by 1 base; unmatched bases: 5. CDR3 length: 16 residues. Germline loops: CDR1 SGDLS, CDR2 YYNGEE. The CDR3, as DNA: TGTGCCAGCAGCCCAGGGACTAGCCAGAACACCGGGGAGCTGTTTTTT. Translating gives CASSPGTSQNTGELFF.

The rearrangement links TRBV19 to TRBJ2-3; 9 positions agree with TRBD2. The CDR3 extends over 18 amino acids. V trimming: 6 bases; J trimming: 2 bases; junction bases outside the gene matches: 15. Germline V gives CDR1 LNHDA, CDR2 SQIVND (reference sequence). The CDR3 nucleotides read TGTGCCAGTAGGCCTCGGGGGTTCCTAGCGGGATCCACAGATACGCAGTATTTT. Residues: CASRPRGFLAGSTDTQYF. Together with reference TRBV19 and TRBJ2-3, the CDR3 gives the full variable domain: DGGITQSPKYLFRKEGQNVTLSCEQNLNHDAMYWYRQDPGQGLRLIYYSQIVNDFQKGDIAEGYSVSREKKESFPLTVTSAQKNPTAFYLCASRPRGFLAGSTDTQYFGPGTRLTVL.

The V call is TRBV29-1, the J call TRBJ1-2, with D tentatively TRBD1 (5 bases). Deletions cut 4 bases from V and 8 bases from J, with 14 bases between. Germline V CDR1 and CDR2: SQVTM, ANQGSEA. There are 12 residues in the CDR3. The CDR3 DNA reads as TGCAGCGTTGGGGGCCCAGTGGGGGGCTACACCTTC. Amino acid sequence: CSVGGPVGGYTF.